This entry lists 19 T cell receptor beta chains sequenced from one sample in a study of shared clonotypes between healthy human individuals. TCRdb's copy holds only in-frame clones and misses some; the assay was immunoSEQ multiplex PCR. Of some 1,600,000 clones detected, 95% to 99% appear once; the ten largest clones hold about 0.45%. Sequenced: naive CD4+ T cells sorted from blood. The sample's subset: CD45RA+ positively selected. The receptors here all came from a man between 25 and 39 years old in good health.

The chain employs TRBV9 and TRBJ2-7, with 12 nucleotides matching TRBD1. Per the germline V gene, CDR1 is SGDLS and CDR2 is YYNGEE. Trimming took 4 bases from V and 6 from J; bases not matched to a gene: 14. This CDR3 contains 17 residues. This CDR3 is CASSPPYRDRGQSEQYF. CDR3 sequence (DNA): TGTGCCAGCAGCCCTCCATACCGGGACAGGGGGCAGAGCGAGCAGTACTTC.

The chain employs TRBV29-1 and TRBJ2-3; TRBD2 is a possible D gene (5 bases). The germline V gene encodes CDR1 SQVTM and CDR2 ANQGSEA. The CDR3 has 13 amino acids. Trimming left V 7 bases short and J 2 bases short, with 13 bases between. CDR3 amino acids: CSGRRASTDTQYF. The CDR3 nucleotides read TGCAGCGGGAGGAGAGCCTCCACAGATACGCAGTATTTT.

The chain recombines TRBV21-1 with TRBJ2-7; no DNA check was done on the table's D call, TRBD2. TRBV21-1 is reported as a pseudogene. The CDR3 sequence is 13 residues long. CDR3 sequence: CASSRGTSFEQYF. CDR3 DNA sequence: TGTGCCAGCAGCCGCGGGACTTCGTTTGAGCAGTACTTC.

This clone has just one count. The chain is built from TRBV6-4 and TRBJ2-1, with D unclear. The CDR3 consists of 15 residues. Germline CDR1 reads MRHNA; CDR2 reads SNTAGT. Trimming cost V 5 bases and J 0 bases, with 11 bases left between them. As DNA, the CDR3 is TGTGCCAGCAGTTCCGTTGGGTTCTCCTACAATGAGCAGTTCTTC. Its translation is CASSSVGFSYNEQFF.

This chain joins TRBV7-9 and TRBJ1-4; no clear D gene. There are 14 residues in the CDR3. CDR1 and CDR2 from the germline V gene are SEHNR and FQNEAQ (reference sequence). Trimming took 2 bases from V and 7 from J, leaving 11 bases between them. CDR3 residues: CASSLSGLTEKLFF. The CDR3 bases are TGTGCCAGCAGCTTAAGTGGATTAACTGAAAAACTGTTTTTT.

The V and J genes are TRBV27 and TRBJ2-5, with D possibly TRBD1 on 5 matching bases. The CDR3 is made up of 14 amino acids. Germline lookup yields CDR1 MNHEY and CDR2 SMNVEV (reference sequence). The V end lost 2 bases, the J end lost 5 bases, and 12 bases lay between the germline ends. The CDR3 here is CASSLVWGRETQYF. DNA for the CDR3: TGTGCCAGCAGTTTAGTCTGGGGCCGGGAGACCCAGTACTTC.

The chain uses TRBV5-1 and TRBJ2-1; 14 bases are shared with TRBD2. CDR3 size: 16 residues. Germline V gene sequence: CDR1 SGHRS, CDR2 YFSETQ. J was trimmed by 8 bases and V by 4 bases; bases with no gene match: 8. CDR3 DNA sequence: TGCGCCAGCAGCGCCGGGACTAGCGGGAGTAGTCATGAGCAGTTCTTC. The encoded protein is CASSAGTSGSSHEQFF.

CDR3 protein: CASSARDDFTEAFF. The CDR3 DNA reads TGTGCCAGCAGCGCCCGGGACGACTTCACTGAAGCTTTCTTT. J is TRBJ1-1 and V is TRBV9; a weak D match, TRBD1 (5 bases). From germline, CDR1 is SGDLS and CDR2 YYNGEE. This CDR3 region has 14 residues. Deletions cut 3 bases from V and 4 bases from J, with 13 bases between.

This chain connects TRBV9 to TRBJ2-3; 9 nucleotides agree with TRBD2. Unmatched junction bases numbered 6, after V lost 6 bases and J lost 4 bases. Germline V gives CDR1 SGDLS, CDR2 YYNGEE. CDR3 size: 14 residues. The CDR3: CASNLAGAPDTQYF. The CDR3 DNA follows: TGTGCCAGCAACTTAGCGGGAGCACCAGATACGCAGTATTTT.

The CDR3 bases are TGTGCCAGCAATCCACAAGACAGACCAGAGACCCAGTACTTC. Its protein product is CASNPQDRPETQYF. V usage is TRBV28 and J usage is TRBJ2-5; D is perhaps TRBD1 (5 bases). CDR3 size: 14 residues. V lost 7 bases and J 4 bases, leaving 16 bases between the germline ends. Germline assignment: CDR1 MDHEN and CDR2 SYDVKM.

V gene TRBV6-5 combines with J gene TRBJ2-7; no firm D call. The CDR3 extends over 14 amino acids. Germline V lookup: CDR1 MNHEY, CDR2 SVGAGI. The germline V and J ends were trimmed by 6 bases and 1 base, with 13 bases remaining between them. CDR3 coding DNA: TGTGCCAGCAGCCCGGCCAGGATTTCCTACGAGCAGTACTTC. Amino acid sequence: CASSPARISYEQYF.

This chain connects TRBV19 to TRBJ2-7; 10 bases match TRBD2. Germline assignment: CDR1 LNHDA and CDR2 SQIVND (reference sequence). V shed 5 bases and J 3 bases; nucleotides not matched to a gene: 10. The CDR3 has 16 residues. The CDR3 coding sequence is TGTGCCAGTAGTGTAAGCCCTAGCGGGAGTATCTACGAGCAGTACTTC. Translating gives CASSVSPSGSIYEQYF.

A single count supports this clone. The rearrangement links TRBV28 to TRBJ2-2, with a tentative D call TRBD2 (6 bases). Looked up from germline, CDR1 is MDHEN and CDR2 is SYDVKM. This CDR3 comprises 14 residues. Trimming pared 3 bases from V and 10 bases from J, leaving 15 bases between. The CDR3 region has the DNA TGTGCCAGCAGTTTTTCTGATTGGGAGGTGGAGCTGTTTTTT. It specifies CASSFSDWEVELFF.

V gene TRBV4-1 combines with J gene TRBJ1-2, with a tentative D call TRBD1 (5 bases). In germline, CDR1 is MGHRA, CDR2 YSYEKL. The V end was cut by 3 bases, the J end by 3 bases, with 11 bases between. The CDR3 runs to 14 residues. CDR3 bases: TGCGCCAGCAGCCATAAGGGGCGCGACTATGGCTACACCTTC. Amino acids: CASSHKGRDYGYTF.

The chain is built from TRBV5-1 and TRBJ2-5, with 13 bases fitting TRBD2. The CDR3 length is 16 residues. Germline lookup yields CDR1 SGHRS and CDR2 YFSETQ. The V and J ends lost 0 bases and 5 bases, in that order; junction bases with no gene match: 4. In DNA, the CDR3 is TGCGCCAGCAGCTTGGCACCGGGACTAGCGGGGGAGACCCAGTACTTC. The encoded protein is CASSLAPGLAGETQYF.

This clone was seen a single time. This chain uses TRBV6-5 with TRBJ2-1; D is uncertain. V dropped 2 bases and J dropped 5 bases, with 7 bases sitting between them. This CDR3 has 13 residues. CDR1 and CDR2 (germline): MNHEY, SVGAGI. CDR3 residues: CASSYAQDNEQFF. The CDR3 region has the DNA TGTGCCAGCAGTTACGCCCAGGACAATGAGCAGTTCTTC.

The genes are TRBV2 and TRBJ2-7, with D possibly being TRBD2 (5 bases). This CDR3 spans 15 amino acids. Germline V gives CDR1 SNHLY, CDR2 FYNNEI. Trimming removed 2 bases at V and 1 base at J, with 12 bases between. The CDR3 is CASSEKRLTSYEQYF. CDR3 bases: TGTGCCAGCAGTGAAAAGCGGCTCACATCCTACGAGCAGTACTTC.

The genes are TRBV18 and TRBJ2-1; 9 nucleotides agree with TRBD2. Germline V lookup: CDR1 KGHSH, CDR2 LQKENI. CDR3 size: 19 residues. The V segment lost 0 bases and the J segment 1 base; nucleotides outside the gene matches: 10. The CDR3 spells CASSPPPSGRLGSYNEQFF. In DNA form, the CDR3 reads TGTGCCAGCTCACCACCGCCCAGCGGGAGGTTGGGATCCTACAATGAGCAGTTCTTC.

Points on this clone: This specimen includes other DNA sequences encoding the same CDR3. This chain links TRBV28 with TRBJ1-2; D gene unclear. With 6 bases removed from V and 2 bases from J, the gap between germline ends came to 10 bases. CDR1 and CDR2 (germline): MDHEN, SYDVKM. The CDR3 sequence is 13 residues long. The CDR3 DNA is TGTGCCAGCAGCCGGACGAGAAACTATGGCTACACCTTC. It translates to CASSRTRNYGYTF.